This is a list of T cell receptor beta chains from one sample in a study of cytomegalovirus exposure and HLA in healthy donors. Assay used: immunoSEQ multiplex PCR; TCRdb lists only in-frame clones, some missing. Across 65,000 to 85,000 clones, the top ten clones capture 1.3% to 1.5% of the sample. The sequencing sample was made of PBMCs. The receptors were gathered from a woman aged 55-75 years in good health and CMV-seronegative. Both conserved end residues are part of each CDR3. A D gene is named only where the DNA matches it firmly.

.,TRBV5-1,TRBJ2-7,TGCGCCAGCAGCTTGAGTCAGGTCTACGAGCAGTACTTC,CASSLSQVYEQYF
.,TRBV5-1,TRBJ2-7,TGCGCCAGCAGCTTGGCGCGGGCCTCTCGCGGTACGATCTCCTACGAGCAGTACTTC,CASSLARASRGTISYEQYF
.,TRBV12-1,TRBJ1-5,TGTGCCAGCAGCGGTTCGTATCTACAGGTAAGCAATCAGCCCCAGCATTTT,CASSGSYLQVSNQPQHF
.,TRBV2,TRBJ2-2,TGTGCCAGCAGTGAAACCTCTAGAGGATATACCGGGGAGCTGTTTTTT,CASSETSRGYTGELFF
.,TRBV7-8,TRBJ1-5,TGTGCCAGCAGCTTAATGCGCGGGAGCAATCAGCCCCAGCATTTT,CASSLMRGSNQPQHF
.,TRBV5-8,TRBJ2-1,TGTGCCAGCACCACCGGGACTCAAAAGCAGTTCTTC,CASTTGTQKQFF
.,TRBV11-2,TRBJ2-3,TGTGCCAGCAGCTTAAGCTCCGCAGATACGCAGTATTTT,CASSLSSADTQYF
TRBD2,TRBV28,TRBJ2-7,TGTGCCAGCAAAAGGACCGGGACTAGCGGTTCCTACGAGCAGTACTTC,CASKRTGTSGSYEQYF
.,TRBV19,TRBJ1-5,TGTGCCAGTAGTTCCGGGACAATAAGCAATCAGCCCCAGCATTTT,CASSSGTISNQPQHF
TRBD1,TRBV28,TRBJ1-2,TGTGCCAGCAGTTTAGGTTTCGCAGGGGGCGATGGCTACACCTTC,CASSLGFAGGDGYTF
.,TRBV7-9,TRBJ2-5,TGTGCCAGCAGCTTAGCGACGGACAGCCTTGAGGCGACCCAGTACTTC,CASSLATDSLEATQYF
TRBD2,TRBV11-2,TRBJ2-7,TGTGCCAGCAGCTTAGTGTTGGGAAGCGGGAGTTTAATACACTTC,CASSLVLGSGSLIHF
TRBD1,TRBV5-4,TRBJ2-1,TGTGCCAGCAGCGACGGGACAGGGACCTACAATGAGCAGTTCTTC,CASSDGTGTYNEQFF
.,TRBV7-3,TRBJ2-3,TGTGCCAGCAGCAATGAGGGGGGGATTTATGGAGATACGCAGTATTTT,CASSNEGGIYGDTQYF